The source of this T cell receptor (beta chain) is a study of CD8+CD57+ T cells in acquired aplastic anemia. Study background: Average DNA yield from sorted CD4+ and CD8+ cells was roughly 3.1 ug. Broader study findings: Patient and control CD8+ Simpson's diversity was not significantly different. The same twenty-nine CD8+ CDR3 sequences occurred in patients and in controls.

Only a few counts were recorded for this clonotype. The antigen remains undetermined. Genomic DNA provided the template from which TCR beta VDJ and CDR3 profiles were obtained. TCRdb passed the reads through MiXCR, listing each CDR3 protein once. The sample lists fewer than 200,000 distinct CDR3 sequences; less than 50% were seen once. Only patients with CD8+CD57+ cell expansion on flow cytometry were chosen for sequencing. The cohort consisted entirely of patients having severe acquired aplastic anemia. The CDR3 has 16 residues. In germline, CDR1 is ENHRY, CDR2 SYGVKD. V was pared by 4 bases and J by 0 bases, with 10 bases between.

V gene TRBV10-3 combines with J gene TRBJ1-6; D is unresolved. The sequence was collected from a human donor with aplastic anemia. What was sequenced was sorted CD4+, CD8+, or CD8+CD57+ T cells (not recorded which) from PBMCs. The CDR3 spells CAISGAKPSYNSPLHF. The DNA for the CDR3 is TGTGCCATCAGTGGGGCCAAGCCCTCCTATAATTCACCCCTCCACTTT.